One sample yielded the 26 T cell receptor beta chains listed below, sequenced in a study of blood T cell repertoires in COVID-19. Only in-frame clones appear in the TCRdb table, and some are missing; sequencing was by immunoSEQ multiplex PCR. In the table there are under 150,000 clones, around nine tenths of which are singletons. Sequencing was performed on peripheral blood. The receptors shown here come from a human donor in a cohort sampled during active COVID-19.

The genes are TRBV19 and TRBJ1-1; a possible D gene is TRBD1 (6 bases). V was cut by 3 bases and J by 1 base, with 9 bases left in between. The germline V gene has CDR1 LNHDA and CDR2 SQIVND (reference sequence). This CDR3 has 14 amino acids. CDR3 sequence: CASSIAGANTEAFF. Here the CDR3 DNA reads TGTGCCAGTAGTATCGCAGGGGCGAACACTGAAGCTTTCTTT.

This clone was seen more than once but under ten times. This rearrangement joins TRBV19 to TRBJ1-2; TRBD1 matches at 7 bases. CDR3 size: 14 residues. V dropped 8 bases and J dropped 2; count of bases not matched to a gene: 8. The germline V gene has CDR1 LNHDA and CDR2 SQIVND (reference sequence). The CDR3 DNA follows: TGTGCCAGTGAGCCGGGACAGCTCAACTATGGCTACACCTTC. Its protein product is CASEPGQLNYGYTF. Filled out from reference TRBV19 and TRBJ1-2, the complete variable domain reads DGGITQSPKYLFRKEGQNVTLSCEQNLNHDAMYWYRQDPGQGLRLIYYSQIVNDFQKGDIAEGYSVSREKKESFPLTVTSAQKNPTAFYLCASEPGQLNYGYTFGSGTRLTVV.

The chain has TRBV7-3 and TRBJ2-2, with 14 bases aligning to TRBD2. Germline-derived CDR1 and CDR2 are SGHTA and FQGTGA. This CDR3 has 19 residues. The V and J ends lost 5 bases and 0 bases, in that order; junction bases with no gene match: 8. The CDR3 protein is CASSPRLAGGSANTGELFF. The CDR3 DNA sequence: TGTGCCAGCAGCCCCAGACTAGCGGGGGGGTCTGCGAACACCGGGGAGCTGTTTTTT.

The V call is TRBV4-2, the J call TRBJ1-4; D possibly corresponds to TRBD1 (5 bases). V was pared by 4 bases and J by 8 bases, with 17 bases between. Germline CDR1 is LGHNA and CDR2 is YNFKEQ. This CDR3 spans 15 amino acids. DNA of the CDR3: TGTGCCAGCAGCCTCATAACACAGACAGACGAAAAACTGTTTTTT. It is translated as CASSLITQTDEKLFF.

The rearrangement joins TRBV5-6 to TRBJ2-7, with D possibly matching TRBD1 (6 bases). The CDR3 sequence is 13 residues long. The ends were cut back, 3 bases at V and 2 bases at J, with 9 bases in the middle. Germline lookup yields CDR1 SGHDT and CDR2 YYEEEE. For the CDR3, the DNA is TGTGCCAGCAGCTCCAGGGGCCCCTACGAGCAGTACTTC. Its translation is CASSSRGPYEQYF.

The chain is built from TRBV5-1 and TRBJ2-7, with unresolved D. This CDR3 spans 10 amino acids. Trimming pared 7 bases from V and 6 bases from J, leaving 8 bases between. Germline loops: CDR1 SGHRS, CDR2 YFSETQ. The CDR3 loop reads CASRMAEQYF. The CDR3 DNA reads TGCGCCAGCCGAATGGCCGAGCAGTACTTC.

This chain joins TRBV29-1 and TRBJ2-5, with TRBD2 matching 8 bases. The CDR3 length is 12 residues. V shed 4 bases and J 7 bases; nucleotides not matched to a gene: 5. Germline V gives CDR1 SQVTM, CDR2 ANQGSEA. The CDR3, as DNA: TGCAGCGTTGGGGGACTAGGAGCGACCCAGTACTTC. Translating it yields CSVGGLGATQYF.

The J gene is TRBJ2-1, the V gene TRBV24-1, with 8 bases aligning to TRBD1. The germline V gene has CDR1 KGHDR and CDR2 SFDVKD. The CDR3 totals 15 residues. Trimming took 7 bases from V and 6 from J; bases not matched to a gene: 10. CDR3 loop: CATSSGGVRINEQFF. DNA for the CDR3: TGTGCCACCAGCTCAGGGGGCGTTCGTATCAATGAGCAGTTCTTC.

J is TRBJ2-7 and V is TRBV4-3; 7 nucleotides line up with TRBD1. There are 15 residues in the CDR3. The junction had 9 bases not matched to a gene; V was cut back by 0 bases and J by 7 bases. The germline V gene has CDR1 LGHNA and CDR2 YSLEER. The CDR3 here is CASSQDYGQDREQYF. Here the CDR3 DNA reads TGCGCCAGCAGCCAAGATTATGGCCAGGACAGGGAGCAGTACTTC.

The chain carries TRBV30 and TRBJ2-6; D possibly corresponds to TRBD2 (6 bases). V gave up 2 bases and J gave up 2 bases, with 22 bases separating them. The germline gives CDR1 GTSNPN, CDR2 SVGIG (reference sequence). There are 19 residues in the CDR3. CDR3 region: CAWSPYSGDFLPGANVLTF. CDR3 DNA: TGTGCCTGGAGTCCGTACAGTGGGGACTTTCTGCCTGGGGCCAACGTCCTGACTTTC.

This clone was observed a single time. This chain uses TRBV4-1 with TRBJ2-2; 9 bases match TRBD1. CDR3 length: 17 residues. Germline V CDR1 and CDR2: MGHRA, YSYEKL. The V and J ends lost 1 base and 3 bases, in that order; junction bases with no gene match: 6. CDR3 bases: TGCGCCAGCAGCCAAGGCCCCGGGACAGGGTACACCGGGGAGCTGTTTTTT. Amino acids: CASSQGPGTGYTGELFF.

This clone was seen ten or more times. The chain joins TRBV5-4 to TRBJ1-3; 7 bases match TRBD1. CDR1 is SGHNT and CDR2 is YYREEE in the germline V gene (reference sequence). There are 16 residues in the CDR3. The J segment lost 0 bases and the V segment lost 3 bases, leaving 6 bases of the junction unmatched. CDR3 in amino acids: CASSSGRTGSGNTIYF. The CDR3, as DNA: TGTGCCAGCAGCTCGGGACGGACAGGCTCTGGAAACACCATATATTTT.

The rearrangement uses TRBV18 and TRBJ1-1; weak D call: TRBD1 (6 bases). The CDR3 is made up of 15 amino acids. Germline V gene lookup returns CDR1 KGHSH and CDR2 LQKENI. V was trimmed by 2 bases and J by 4 bases, leaving 14 bases between them. CDR3 in amino acids: CASSPNTGSGTEAFF. In DNA form, the CDR3 reads TGTGCCAGCTCACCAAATACAGGGTCGGGCACTGAAGCTTTCTTT. Filled out from reference TRBV18 and TRBJ1-1, the complete variable domain reads NAGVMQNPRHLVRRRGQEARLRCSPMKGHSHVYWYRQLPEEGLKFMVYLQKENIIDESGMPKERFSAEFPKEGPSILRIQQVVRGDSAAYFCASSPNTGSGTEAFFGQGTRLTVV.

This chain joins TRBV21-1 and TRBJ1-6; the table's D call of TRBD1 was not tested on the DNA. TRBV21-1 has pseudogene status. The CDR3 contains 15 residues. The CDR3 protein is CASSKRQANNSPLHF. Here the CDR3 DNA reads TGTGCCAGCAGCAAAAGACAGGCGAATAATTCACCCCTCCACTTT.

This sequence joins TRBV7-9 and TRBJ2-3; 9 bases are a match to TRBD2. Losses at the gene ends were 1 base for V and 3 bases for J; bases not matched to a gene: 5. The germline gives CDR1 SEHNR, CDR2 FQNEAQ (reference sequence). This CDR3 spans 16 amino acids. This CDR3 reads CASSLGLAGRTDTQYF. Written as DNA, the CDR3 is TGTGCCAGCAGCTTAGGCCTAGCGGGGCGGACAGATACGCAGTATTTT.

The V gene is TRBV21-1, the J gene TRBJ2-3; TRBD2, as called in the table, went unchecked against the DNA. TRBV21-1 is a listed pseudogene. CDR3 length: 17 amino acids. The CDR3 is CASSKVPTSGSTDTQYF. Written as DNA, the CDR3 is TGTGCCAGCAGCAAAGTACCGACTAGCGGTAGCACAGATACGCAGTATTTT.

The chain carries TRBV9 and TRBJ2-3; a weak D match, TRBD2 (5 bases). The germline V gene encodes CDR1 SGDLS and CDR2 YYNGEE. The CDR3 length is 14 residues. V was cut by 2 bases and J by 2 bases, with 9 bases left in between. The CDR3 DNA sequence: TGTGCCAGCAGCGTCAGGCGGGTCACAGATACGCAGTATTTT. It specifies CASSVRRVTDTQYF.

V is TRBV28 and J is TRBJ2-7; tentatively, D is TRBD1 (6 bases). The germline V gene encodes CDR1 MDHEN and CDR2 SYDVKM. This CDR3 region has 13 residues. V was pared by 3 bases and J by 3 bases, with 9 bases between. The CDR3 loop is CASSLDRVYEQYF. The DNA of the CDR3 is TGTGCCAGCAGTTTGGACAGAGTCTACGAGCAGTACTTC. Based on the CDR3 plus reference TRBV28 and TRBJ2-7, the full variable domain is DVKVTQSSRYLVKRTGEKVFLECVQDMDHENMFWYRQDPGLGLRLIYFSYDVKMKEKGDIPEGYSVSREKKERFSLILESASTNQTSMYLCASSLDRVYEQYFGPGTRLTVT.

The CDR3 nucleotides are TGCGCCAGCAGCCGAGCCGACAGGGGAAGAGAGACCCAGTACTTC. It yields the protein CASSRADRGRETQYF. The rearrangement uses TRBV5-1 and TRBJ2-5, with 8 positions matching TRBD1. Germline trimming cut 4 bases from V and 4 bases from J; bases unmatched to any gene: 9. The CDR3 consists of 15 residues. CDR1 is SGHRS and CDR2 is YFSETQ in the germline V gene.

The chain couples TRBV29-1 to TRBJ1-5; D gene uncertain. The CDR3 loop spans 12 amino acids. The germline V and J ends were trimmed by 5 bases and 5 bases, with 10 bases remaining between them. From germline, CDR1 is SQVTM and CDR2 ANQGSEA. The CDR3 spells CSVSNGDQPQHF. CDR3 in DNA: TGCAGCGTTTCGAACGGGGATCAGCCCCAGCATTTT.

The rearrangement uses TRBV10-3 and TRBJ1-3; TRBD1 matches 8 bases. The V gene end was trimmed by 6 bases and the J gene end by 1 base; junction bases not matched to a gene: 8. Germline CDR1 is ENHRY and CDR2 is SYGVKD. This CDR3 has 16 amino acids. The DNA for the CDR3 is TGTGCCATCAGCGCAGACAGGGGAAATTCTGGAAACACCATATATTTT. Amino acids: CAISADRGNSGNTIYF.

V gene TRBV11-3 combines with J gene TRBJ2-2; D remains ambiguous. The CDR3 consists of 15 residues. V lost 4 bases and J lost 3, with 12 bases in between. Germline CDR1 SGHNT, CDR2 YENEEA. Here the CDR3 DNA reads TGTGCCAGCAGCTACCGTGGTGCGGACACCGGGGAGCTGTTTTTT. Its translation: CASSYRGADTGELFF.

This chain links TRBV19 with TRBJ1-6; 7 positions agree with TRBD1. Per the germline V gene, CDR1 is LNHDA and CDR2 is SQIVND (reference sequence). Trimming removed 8 bases from V and 3 bases from J; junction bases left unmatched: 7. The CDR3 is made up of 15 amino acids. The CDR3 protein is CASGPTGIYNSPLHF. Here the CDR3 DNA reads TGTGCCAGTGGCCCGACAGGGATCTATAATTCACCCCTCCACTTT.

The rearrangement links TRBV19 to TRBJ1-1; tentative D call: TRBD1 (6 bases). Trimming stripped 4 bases from V and 8 bases from J, with 20 bases between. CDR1 LNHDA and CDR2 SQIVND come from the germline V gene (reference sequence). CDR3 length: 15 residues. The CDR3 DNA reads TGTGCCAGTAGTACAGACGTCCCGGGACAACTGGAAGCTTTCTTT. This sequence encodes CASSTDVPGQLEAFF.

This clone appeared a few times. Additional DNA sequences in this sample encode the identical CDR3. This chain joins TRBV5-1 and TRBJ1-2, with TRBD1 identical over 8 bases. Germline lookup yields CDR1 SGHRS and CDR2 YFSETQ. V gave up 2 bases and J gave up 2 bases; unmatched junction bases: 2. This CDR3 region has 14 residues. The CDR3 DNA sequence: TGCGCCAGCAGCTTTGACAGGGGAAACTATGGCTACACCTTC. Protein product: CASSFDRGNYGYTF.

The V call is TRBV4-3, the J call TRBJ2-3; 9 positions agree with TRBD2. Germline V gene data show CDR1 as LGHNA and CDR2 as YSLEER. This CDR3 comprises 17 residues. V shed 1 base and J 5 bases; nucleotides not matched to a gene: 10. In DNA, the CDR3 is TGCGCCAGCAGCCAAGGGCCGGGACTAGCTTCGGGAGATACGCAGTATTTT. It is translated as CASSQGPGLASGDTQYF.